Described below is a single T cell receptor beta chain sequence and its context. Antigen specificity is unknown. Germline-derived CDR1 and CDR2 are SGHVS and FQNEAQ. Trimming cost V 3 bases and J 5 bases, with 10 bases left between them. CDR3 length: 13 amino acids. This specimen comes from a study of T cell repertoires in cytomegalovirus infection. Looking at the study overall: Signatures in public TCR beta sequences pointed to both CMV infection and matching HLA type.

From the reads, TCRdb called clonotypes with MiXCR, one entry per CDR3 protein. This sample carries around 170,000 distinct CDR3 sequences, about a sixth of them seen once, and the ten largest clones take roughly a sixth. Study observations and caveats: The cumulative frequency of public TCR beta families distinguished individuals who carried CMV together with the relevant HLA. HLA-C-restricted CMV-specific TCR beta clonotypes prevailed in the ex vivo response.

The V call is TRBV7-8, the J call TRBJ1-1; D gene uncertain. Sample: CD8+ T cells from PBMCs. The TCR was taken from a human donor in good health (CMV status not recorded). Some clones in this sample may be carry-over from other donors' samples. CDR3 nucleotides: TGTGCCAGCAGCTTTGGGAGAAAAACTGAAGCTTTCTTT. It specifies CASSFGRKTEAFF.